This passage covers 30 T cell receptor beta chains from one sample sequenced in a study of response to subunit inactivated influenza vaccine. TCRdb fed the RT-PCR reads into MiXCR, producing one record per CDR3 protein. The repertoire holds 590,000 or so distinct CDR3 sequences, with 13% to 15% as singletons. Specimen: PBMCs from blood, collected 14 to 15 days before vaccination. The receptors stem from a man between 45 and 60 years old who received an inactivated influenza vaccine.

This clonotype was seen only a few times. The chain employs TRBV18 and TRBJ2-1; D may correspond to TRBD1 or TRBD2 (5 bases each). Germline lookup yields CDR1 KGHSH and CDR2 LQKENI. V was clipped by 3 bases and J by 4 bases, with 16 bases between them. The CDR3 has 16 amino acids. The CDR3: CASSPLRGAYYNEQFF. CDR3 bases: TGTGCCAGCTCACCCCTTAGAGGGGCATATTACAATGAGCAGTTCTTC.

V is TRBV20-1 and J is TRBJ1-2; TRBD1 matches at 9 bases. Germline V gives CDR1 DFQATT, CDR2 SNEGSKA (reference sequence). This CDR3 comprises 15 residues. The CDR3 region is CTVSKTGTGSYGYTF. In DNA form, the CDR3 reads TGCACTGTTTCGAAGACCGGGACAGGGTCCTATGGCTACACCTTC.

The chain combines TRBV4-3 with TRBJ2-3, with 8 bases aligning to TRBD2. The CDR3 contains 15 residues. Germline V gene data show CDR1 as LGHNA and CDR2 as YSLEER. V lost 1 base and J lost 3; bases outside the gene matches: 3. The DNA of the CDR3 is TGCGCCAGCAGCCAAGCGGGGGGGCGGACAGATACGCAGTATTTT. Translating gives CASSQAGGRTDTQYF.

J is TRBJ2-7 and V is TRBV6-1; 7 bases align to TRBD2. Germline V gene data show CDR1 as MNHNS and CDR2 as SASEGT. This CDR3 region has 13 residues. Germline trimming cut 8 bases from V and 3 bases from J; bases unmatched to any gene: 7. The chain's CDR3 is CASQLAQSYEQYF. CDR3 nucleotide sequence: TGTGCCAGCCAACTAGCGCAGAGCTACGAGCAGTACTTC.

The rearrangement joins TRBV18 to TRBJ2-5; D is ambiguous. The germline CDR1 and CDR2 sequences are KGHSH and LQKENI. The CDR3 length is 13 residues. The V and J ends lost 3 bases and 3 bases respectively, with 8 bases between them. The CDR3 nucleotides are TGTGCCAGCTCACCGACGATTAAAGAGACCCAGTACTTC. Protein: CASSPTIKETQYF. The whole variable domain, remainder taken from reference TRBV18 and TRBJ2-5, is NAGVMQNPRHLVRRRGQEARLRCSPMKGHSHVYWYRQLPEEGLKFMVYLQKENIIDESGMPKERFSAEFPKEGPSILRIQQVVRGDSAAYFCASSPTIKETQYFGPGTRLLVL.

This clonotype was detected many times. The V gene is TRBV18, the J gene TRBJ1-3, with a weak D call TRBD1 (5 bases). V dropped 6 bases and J dropped 4 bases, with 19 bases sitting between them. This CDR3 region has 16 residues. CDR1 KGHSH and CDR2 LQKENI come from the germline V gene. The CDR3 bases are TGTGCCAGCTCCCCCATGGGGGGGACGAGAGGAAACACCATATATTTT. Protein product: CASSPMGGTRGNTIYF.

Details on this clonotype: This may arise from a read error, as a much more abundant clone is one base away. The rearrangement joins TRBV7-3 to TRBJ2-7; TRBD2 is a possible D gene (6 bases). Germline loops: CDR1 SGHTA, CDR2 FQGTGA. The CDR3 sequence is 14 residues long. Here the CDR3 reads CASSVGDWTYVQYF. CDR3 bases: TGTGCCAGCAGCGTCGGGGACTGGACCTACGTGCAGTACTTC.

The genes are TRBV11-2 and TRBJ2-5, with 12 bases identical to TRBD2. V lost 4 bases and J lost 5; bases outside the gene matches: 8. CDR1 and CDR2 (germline): SGHAT, FQNNGV. This CDR3 is built from 16 residues. This CDR3 reads CASSSLAGGPSETQYF. The CDR3 nucleotides are TGTGCCAGCAGCTCTCTAGCGGGAGGGCCCTCGGAGACCCAGTACTTC.

The chain couples TRBV2 to TRBJ2-2; tentative D call: TRBD2 (5 bases). V was trimmed by 7 bases and J by 5 bases, leaving 14 bases between them. The CDR3 loop spans 14 amino acids. The germline V gene encodes CDR1 SNHLY and CDR2 FYNNEI. The CDR3 DNA reads TGTGCCAGCAAGGACCCCCGCGGGACCGGGGAGCTGTTTTTT. It is translated as CASKDPRGTGELFF.

The chain employs TRBV4-1 and TRBJ2-1; 7 bases are a match to TRBD1. The CDR3 contains 17 residues. J lost 6 bases, V lost 3 bases, and 14 bases had no gene match. Looked up from germline, CDR1 is MGHRA and CDR2 is YSYEKL. The CDR3 loop is CASSQDHRGVYRNEQFF. CDR3 in DNA: TGCGCCAGCAGCCAGGACCACAGGGGCGTGTACCGCAATGAGCAGTTCTTC.

The chain carries TRBV5-1 and TRBJ1-4; tentative D call: TRBD1 (5 bases). This CDR3 spans 15 amino acids. Trimming shortened V by 0 bases and J by 8 bases, and 14 bases separated the two germline ends. Looked up from germline, CDR1 is SGHRS and CDR2 is YFSETQ. CDR3 nucleotides: TGCGCCAGCAGCTTGGTGGGGCGCTTTGGGGAAAAACTGTTTTTT. Encoded protein: CASSLVGRFGEKLFF. The full variable domain, its missing parts supplied by reference TRBV5-1 and TRBJ1-4, is KAGVTQTPRYLIKTRGQQVTLSCSPISGHRSVSWYQQTPGQGLQFLFEYFSETQRNKGNFPGRFSGRQFSNSRSEMNVSTLELGDSALYLCASSLVGRFGEKLFFGSGTQLSVL.

The chain uses TRBV4-3 and TRBJ2-2, with a possible D match to TRBD2 (6 bases). The CDR3 length is 14 residues. Germline CDR1 reads LGHNA; CDR2 reads YSLEER. Trimming removed 5 bases at V and 2 bases at J, with 9 bases between. CDR3 coding DNA: TGCGCCAGCAGCTGGCGGGGAAACACCGGGGAGCTGTTTTTT. As protein: CASSWRGNTGELFF.

This clonotype was seen a few times. The chain employs TRBV5-1 and TRBJ2-7, with 7 positions matching TRBD2. Germline V lookup: CDR1 SGHRS, CDR2 YFSETQ. The CDR3 length is 15 residues. The ends lost 4 bases at V and 3 bases at J; junction bases unmatched: 10. Here the CDR3 reads CASSLAASGGYEQYF. In DNA, the CDR3 is TGCGCCAGCAGCCTGGCAGCTAGCGGAGGCTACGAGCAGTACTTC.

This clonotype appeared a few times. V and J are TRBV5-1 and TRBJ2-1; 9 positions match TRBD1. The CDR3 is 14 amino acids. The trim removed 4 bases at V and 7 bases at J, leaving 6 bases unmatched. CDR1 SGHRS and CDR2 YFSETQ come from the germline V gene. The CDR3 DNA follows: TGCGCCAGCAGCCCGGGACAGGGTTGGAATGAGCAGTTCTTC. It translates to CASSPGQGWNEQFF. The full variable domain, completed using reference TRBV5-1 and TRBJ2-1, is KAGVTQTPRYLIKTRGQQVTLSCSPISGHRSVSWYQQTPGQGLQFLFEYFSETQRNKGNFPGRFSGRQFSNSRSEMNVSTLELGDSALYLCASSPGQGWNEQFFGPGTRLTVL.

This clonotype was found many times. The V call is TRBV5-6, the J call TRBJ1-5; weak D call: TRBD1 (5 bases). This CDR3 is built from 14 residues. Germline lookup yields CDR1 SGHDT and CDR2 YYEEEE. V lost 3 bases and J lost 3, with 10 bases in between. The CDR3 spells CASSSKTDNQPQHF. CDR3 DNA: TGTGCCAGCAGCTCTAAGACAGACAATCAGCCCCAGCATTTT.

There are a few counts of this clonotype. The V and J genes are TRBV12-3 or TRBV12-4 and TRBJ2-7, with D perhaps matching TRBD1 or TRBD2 (5 bases each). The CDR3 totals 14 residues. Deletions cut 3 bases from V and 3 bases from J, with 12 bases between. The CDR3, as DNA: TGTGCCAGCAGTTTTTTGGGGGATAACTACGAGCAGTACTTC. Translated: CASSFLGDNYEQYF.

The V call is TRBV27, the J call TRBJ1-1; 8 bases match TRBD1. J lost 4 bases, V lost 2 bases, and 6 bases had no gene match. The CDR3 runs 15 residues. Per the germline V gene, CDR1 is MNHEY and CDR2 is SMNVEV (reference sequence). The CDR3 nucleotides are TGTGCCAGCAGTTTAGGGCAGGGGGCTTTCACTGAAGCTTTCTTT. Residues: CASSLGQGAFTEAFF.

V gene TRBV25-1 combines with J gene TRBJ2-7; 14 bases are shared with TRBD2. CDR3 length: 18 residues. J lost 0 bases, V lost 3 bases, and 7 bases had no gene match. Germline CDR1 MGHDK, CDR2 SYGVNS. The CDR3 region is CASSDAGLAGENSYEQYF. CDR3 bases: TGTGCCAGCAGTGACGCGGGACTAGCGGGAGAAAACTCCTACGAGCAGTACTTC.

The chain combines TRBV20-1 with TRBJ2-1; D possibly corresponds to TRBD2 (6 bases). Germline lookup yields CDR1 DFQATT and CDR2 SNEGSKA (reference sequence). Trimming pared 6 bases from V and 6 bases from J, leaving 18 bases between. The CDR3 runs 14 residues. CDR3 residues: CSARGDFWLNEQFF. CDR3 bases: TGCAGTGCCCGAGGGGACTTCTGGCTCAATGAGCAGTTCTTC.

The V gene is TRBV11-2, the J gene TRBJ2-1; D not resolved. This CDR3 contains 13 residues. Germline V gives CDR1 SGHAT, CDR2 FQNNGV. Trimming took off 5 bases at V and 5 bases at J, with 10 bases between the two ends. The CDR3 protein is CASSPSVNNEQFF. The CDR3, as DNA: TGTGCCAGCAGCCCGAGCGTCAACAATGAGCAGTTCTTC.

The chain recombines TRBV11-1 with TRBJ2-1; the D gene is possibly TRBD1 (5 bases). Germline V gene data show CDR1 as SGHAT and CDR2 as FQDESV (reference sequence). Trimming left V 4 bases short and J 5 bases short, with 30 bases between. This CDR3 comprises 20 residues. The CDR3 here is CASSSSIQDSQASVNNEQFF. CDR3 DNA sequence: TGTGCCAGCAGCTCCTCAATACAGGATTCCCAAGCCTCCGTGAACAATGAGCAGTTCTTC.

CDR3 DNA sequence: TGCGCCAGCAGCCAAGGGATAGCGGTTCAAGAGACCCAGTACTTC. This encodes CASSQGIAVQETQYF. V and J are TRBV4-3 and TRBJ2-5; D possibly corresponds to TRBD2 (6 bases). Trimming shortened V by 1 base and J by 2 bases, and 11 bases separated the two germline ends. The CDR3 extends over 15 amino acids. Looked up from germline, CDR1 is LGHNA and CDR2 is YSLEER.

The chain links TRBV5-6 to TRBJ2-2; D remains ambiguous. In germline, CDR1 is SGHDT, CDR2 YYEEEE. V lost 3 bases to trimming and J lost 0 bases, with 15 bases between them. The CDR3 sequence is 17 residues long. DNA of the CDR3: TGTGCCAGCAGCTCGAGTGTGAGAGTCGCGAACACCGGGGAGCTGTTTTTT. Translation gives CASSSSVRVANTGELFF.

In this sample, this clonotype turned up a few times. This chain uses TRBV18 with TRBJ2-1; D remains ambiguous. The V gene's germline CDR1 is KGHSH and CDR2 LQKENI. The CDR3 runs 13 residues. The V gene lost 0 bases and the J gene lost 5 bases, with 5 bases spanning the gap. CDR3 sequence reads: CASSPPMDNEQFF. CDR3 nucleotides: TGTGCCAGCTCACCACCTATGGACAATGAGCAGTTCTTC.

The J gene is TRBJ2-3, the V gene TRBV4-3; TRBD1 matches at 8 bases. The CDR3 totals 15 residues. From germline, CDR1 is LGHNA and CDR2 YSLEER. V gave up 4 bases and J gave up 6 bases; unmatched junction bases: 9. The CDR3 DNA is TGCGCCAGCAGCCGAAGGGACAGGAATGGGGATACGCAGTATTTT. Its protein is CASSRRDRNGDTQYF.

The chain employs TRBV12-3 or TRBV12-4 and TRBJ2-7, with TRBD2 matching 7 bases. The CDR3 is 15 amino acids. Trimming at V came to 0 bases and at J to 6 bases, leaving 8 bases not matched to a gene. This chain's CDR3 is CASSLALSGVGEQYF. The CDR3 DNA follows: TGTGCCAGCAGTTTAGCGCTAAGCGGGGTTGGCGAGCAGTACTTC.

V and J are TRBV20-1 and TRBJ2-1, with D unclear. Trimming stripped 5 bases from V and 7 bases from J, with 12 bases between. Germline V CDR1 and CDR2: DFQATT, SNEGSKA (reference sequence). This CDR3 region has 12 residues. In DNA, the CDR3 is TGCAGTGCTCTTCTACCTCGGAATGAGCAGTTCTTC. Its protein is CSALLPRNEQFF.

This clonotype was found a few times. The V and J genes are TRBV20-1 and TRBJ1-1; D is ambiguous. Per germline, CDR1 DFQATT and CDR2 SNEGSKA (reference sequence). The CDR3 has 14 amino acids. Trimming removed 3 bases from V and 4 bases from J, with 15 bases in between. DNA of the CDR3: TGCAGTGCTAGGCCCCCGGACTGGGGCACTGAAGCTTTCTTT. Its protein product is CSARPPDWGTEAFF.

This clonotype was found many times. The chain couples TRBV29-1 to TRBJ1-1; D unresolved. The germline gives CDR1 SQVTM, CDR2 ANQGSEA. V was shortened by 1 base and J by 0 bases, with 9 bases between the two germline ends. This CDR3 region has 14 residues. This chain's CDR3 is CSVEVVGMNTEAFF. The CDR3 DNA follows: TGCAGCGTTGAAGTTGTGGGGATGAACACTGAAGCTTTCTTT.

This chain joins TRBV28 and TRBJ2-1; perhaps D is TRBD1 or TRBD2 (6 bases each). Germline V gene data show CDR1 as MDHEN and CDR2 as SYDVKM. With 4 bases removed from V and 2 bases from J, the gap between germline ends came to 15 bases. CDR3 length equals 16 residues. Here the CDR3 DNA reads TGTGCCAGCAGTTCCCGGAGGGGGGCACCCTACAATGAGCAGTTCTTC. Its protein is CASSSRRGAPYNEQFF.